Each of the 6 T cell receptor beta chains below was sequenced from the same sample in a study of PD-1 blockade in classical Hodgkin lymphoma. Relapses following autologous stem cell transplantation were seen in all patients, with brentuximab vedotin exposure varying. Here immunoSEQ multiplex PCR was the method, and the copy in TCRdb shows in-frame clones only, minus some. Of roughly 97,000 clones in the sample, roughly 84% were seen once. The sequencing used peripheral blood mononuclear cells (PBMCs), collected at baseline. These receptors were obtained from a human donor with classical Hodgkin lymphoma.

For this clone: Additional DNA sequences in this sample encode the identical CDR3. This CDR3 reads CASSSGLAGYNEQFF. In DNA, the CDR3 is TGCGCCAGCAGCTCGGGGTTAGCGGGCTACAATGAGCAGTTCTTC. V and J are TRBV5-1 and TRBJ2-1, with 7 bases identical to TRBD2. This CDR3 is 15 amino acids long. Germline CDR1 is SGHRS and CDR2 is YFSETQ. Unmatched junction bases numbered 6, after V lost 3 bases and J lost 3 bases.

This sequence joins TRBV4-2 and TRBJ2-1; D uncertain. Looked up from germline, CDR1 is LGHNA and CDR2 is YNFKEQ. The CDR3 contains 12 residues. V lost 1 base and J 11 bases, leaving 9 bases between the germline ends. In DNA form, the CDR3 reads TGTGCCAGCAGCCAAGGAGTTGGGCAGCAGTTCTTC. Translation gives CASSQGVGQQFF.

V is TRBV29-1 and J is TRBJ1-1; no definite D call. The V end was cut by 7 bases, the J end by 0 bases, with 6 bases between. CDR1 and CDR2 (germline): SQVTM, ANQGSEA. The CDR3 is 11 amino acids. The CDR3 region is CSARLNTEAFF. For the CDR3, the DNA is TGCAGCGCAAGGTTGAACACTGAAGCTTTCTTT.

The chain carries TRBV5-8 and TRBJ2-1, with TRBD2 identical over 7 bases. This CDR3 is built from 17 residues. Trimming at V came to 2 bases and at J to 3 bases, leaving 11 bases not matched to a gene. Germline loops: CDR1 SGHTS, CDR2 YDEGEE. The CDR3 DNA is TGTGCCAGCAGCTTCGAGGCTGCGGGAGCGAACTACAATGAGCAGTTCTTC. As protein: CASSFEAAGANYNEQFF.

The chain carries TRBV28 and TRBJ1-1, with 7 nucleotides matching TRBD1. The CDR3 is 15 residues long. In germline, CDR1 is MDHEN, CDR2 SYDVKM. The J segment lost 1 base and the V segment lost 3 bases, leaving 5 bases of the junction unmatched. The CDR3: CASSLPGQSNTEAFF. CDR3 DNA: TGTGCCAGCAGTTTGCCGGGACAGTCGAACACTGAAGCTTTCTTT.

This clone showed up just a few times. The chain links TRBV19 to TRBJ2-7; 9 bases align to TRBD2. This CDR3 comprises 13 residues. V lost 5 bases, J lost 7 bases, and 6 bases stayed unmatched. The germline V gene has CDR1 LNHDA and CDR2 SQIVND (reference sequence). CDR3 bases: TGTGCCAGTAGTCAGTGGCGGGAGGGAGAGCAGTACTTC. Translation: CASSQWREGEQYF. Combining the CDR3 with reference TRBV19 and TRBJ2-7 gives the whole variable domain DGGITQSPKYLFRKEGQNVTLSCEQNLNHDAMYWYRQDPGQGLRLIYYSQIVNDFQKGDIAEGYSVSREKKESFPLTVTSAQKNPTAFYLCASSQWREGEQYFGPGTRLTVT.